The next 2 T cell receptor beta chains were all read from a single sample in a study of CD8 T cells in Susac syndrome. The RNA input was about 0.5 to 1 ug, and it was reverse transcribed with random hexamers. TCRdb reprocessed the immunoSEQ multiplex PCR reads with MiXCR, giving one entry per CDR3 protein. This sample has some 190,000 distinct CDR3 sequences, with 95% found just once. The sequencing sample was made of CD4+ T cells from PBMCs. These receptor sequences come from a human donor in good health.

V is TRBV24-1 and J is TRBJ1-2; D is possibly TRBD1 (5 bases). Trimming shortened V by 4 bases and J by 7 bases, and 12 bases separated the two germline ends. The CDR3 is 13 residues long. CDR1 is KGHDR and CDR2 is SFDVKD in the germline V gene. CDR3 in DNA: TGTGCCACCAGTGAGGGGCAGGATCGTGGCTACACCTTC. Protein sequence: CATSEGQDRGYTF.

The chain combines TRBV10-3 with TRBJ2-7; D is uncertain. Trimming took off 3 bases at V and 0 bases at J, with 6 bases between the two ends. Germline V gene sequence: CDR1 ENHRY, CDR2 SYGVKD. CDR3 size: 13 residues. The CDR3 sequence: CAISDSGSYEQYF. The CDR3 DNA is TGTGCCATCAGTGACAGTGGCTCCTACGAGCAGTACTTC.